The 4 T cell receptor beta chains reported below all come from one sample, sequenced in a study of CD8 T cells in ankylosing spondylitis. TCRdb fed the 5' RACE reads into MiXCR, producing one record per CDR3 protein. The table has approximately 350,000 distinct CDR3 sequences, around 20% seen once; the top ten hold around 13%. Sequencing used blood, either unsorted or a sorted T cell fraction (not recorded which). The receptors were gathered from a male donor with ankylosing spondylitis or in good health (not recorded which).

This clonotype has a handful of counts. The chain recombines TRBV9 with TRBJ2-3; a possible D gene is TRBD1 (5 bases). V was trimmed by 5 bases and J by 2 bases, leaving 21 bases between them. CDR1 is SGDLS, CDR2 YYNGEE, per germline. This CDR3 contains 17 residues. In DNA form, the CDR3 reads TGTGCCAGCAGTCCTCCCTCGACAGTGACACTCACAGATACGCAGTATTTT. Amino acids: CASSPPSTVTLTDTQYF. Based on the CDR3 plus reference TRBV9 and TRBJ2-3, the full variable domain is DSGVTQTPKHLITATGQRVTLRCSPRSGDLSVYWYQQSLDQGLQFLIQYYNGEERAKGNILERFSAQQFPDLHSELNLSSLELGDSALYFCASSPPSTVTLTDTQYFGPGTRLTVL.

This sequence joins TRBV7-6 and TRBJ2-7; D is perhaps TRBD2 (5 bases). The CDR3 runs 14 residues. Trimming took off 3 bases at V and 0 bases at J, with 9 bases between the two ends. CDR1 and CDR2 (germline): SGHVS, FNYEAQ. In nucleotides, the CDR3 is TGTGCCAGCAGCTTCGGGGAGAGCTCCTACGAGCAGTACTTC. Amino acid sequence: CASSFGESSYEQYF.

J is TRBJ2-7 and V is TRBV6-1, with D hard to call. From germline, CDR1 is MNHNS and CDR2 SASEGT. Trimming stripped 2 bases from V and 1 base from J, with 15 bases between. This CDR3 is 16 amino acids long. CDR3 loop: CASSELGGLTSYEQYF. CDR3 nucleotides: TGTGCCAGCAGTGAATTGGGCGGATTGACTTCCTACGAGCAGTACTTC.

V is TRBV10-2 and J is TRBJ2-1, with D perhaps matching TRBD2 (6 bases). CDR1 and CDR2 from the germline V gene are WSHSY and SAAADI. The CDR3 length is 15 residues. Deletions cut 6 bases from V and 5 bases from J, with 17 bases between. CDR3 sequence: CASRVEPPGDNEQFF. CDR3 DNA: TGCGCCAGCAGGGTAGAGCCCCCGGGAGACAATGAGCAGTTCTTC.